The 18 T cell receptor beta chains in this list originate from one sample, sequenced in a study of T cell responses to AZD1222 COVID-19 vaccine. Profiling relied on immunoSEQ multiplex PCR, and the TCRdb table lists in-frame clones only, not all of them. Of approximately 110,000 clones listed, more than 90% are singletons. Material: peripheral blood, obtained on day 0 of AZD1222 vaccination. These receptor sequences come from an adult in good health.

This chain joins TRBV6-2 or TRBV6-3 and TRBJ1-5; 10 nucleotides align to TRBD1. Germline assignment: CDR1 MNHEY and CDR2 SVGEGT. This CDR3 has 16 amino acids. With V trimmed by 0 bases and J by 4 bases, 3 bases remained unmatched. The CDR3 nucleotides read TGTGCCAGCAGTTACTCCGGACAGGGGGGTAATCAGCCCCAGCATTTT. This translates into CASSYSGQGGNQPQHF.

The V call is TRBV18, the J call TRBJ2-7, with 8 bases fitting TRBD1. This CDR3 contains 16 residues. Trimming took 5 bases from V and 2 from J; bases not matched to a gene: 11. Germline V gene sequence: CDR1 KGHSH, CDR2 LQKENI. The CDR3 protein is CASSEAGTGNAYEQYF. The CDR3 nucleotides are TGTGCCAGCTCAGAGGCCGGGACAGGCAACGCCTACGAGCAGTACTTC. Full variable domain (missing parts from reference TRBV18 and TRBJ2-7): NAGVMQNPRHLVRRRGQEARLRCSPMKGHSHVYWYRQLPEEGLKFMVYLQKENIIDESGMPKERFSAEFPKEGPSILRIQQVVRGDSAAYFCASSEAGTGNAYEQYFGPGTRLTVT.

The genes are TRBV7-3 and TRBJ1-1; D is perhaps TRBD1 (5 bases). This CDR3 has 15 residues. CDR1 and CDR2 from the germline V gene are SGHTA and FQGTGA. V lost 5 bases and J 4 bases, leaving 17 bases between the germline ends. CDR3 nucleotide sequence: TGTGCCAGCAGCCCCAACGGGGGGGGAGGCACTGAAGCTTTCTTT. Translated, it gives CASSPNGGGGTEAFF.

The chain joins TRBV21-1 to TRBJ2-7; no check of the table's D call, TRBD1, against the DNA was made. TRBV21-1 is a known pseudogene. The CDR3 has 16 residues. In DNA form, the CDR3 reads TGTGCCAGCTTTATAGTAGGGCGCAGGGCCCCCTACGAGCAGTACTTC. This codes for CASFIVGRRAPYEQYF.

The chain combines TRBV10-2 with TRBJ1-2, with no clear D. CDR3 length: 15 residues. Germline V gene lookup returns CDR1 WSHSY and CDR2 SAAADI. The V and J ends lost 0 bases and 3 bases respectively, with 11 bases between them. CDR3 residues: CASSESTGEYYGYTF. The CDR3 DNA reads TGCGCCAGCAGTGAGTCGACGGGAGAATACTATGGCTACACCTTC.

The chain employs TRBV27 and TRBJ2-1; D is unresolved. Trimming stripped 2 bases from V and 2 bases from J, with 19 bases between. CDR3 length: 18 amino acids. CDR1 MNHEY and CDR2 SMNVEV come from the germline V gene (reference sequence). In DNA form, the CDR3 reads TGTGCCAGCAGTTTAATTTTCCGACTTAGCAACCCCTACAATGAGCAGTTCTTC. It specifies CASSLIFRLSNPYNEQFF.

The rearrangement uses TRBV28 and TRBJ1-2, with 11 positions matching TRBD1. The ends lost 6 bases at V and 8 bases at J; junction bases unmatched: 8. The germline V gene encodes CDR1 MDHEN and CDR2 SYDVKM. This CDR3 is built from 14 residues. The CDR3 DNA reads TGTGCCAGCAGCTGGGACAGGGGGGAGTTGGGCTACACCTTC. Translation gives CASSWDRGELGYTF.

The rearrangement joins TRBV7-3 to TRBJ2-1; 8 nucleotides match TRBD1. The CDR3 is 16 amino acids. Per germline, CDR1 SGHTA and CDR2 FQGTGA. J was trimmed by 5 bases and V by 5 bases; bases with no gene match: 11. The CDR3 reads CASSPDRTGFDNEQFF. The CDR3, as DNA: TGTGCCAGCAGCCCCGATAGGACAGGGTTTGACAATGAGCAGTTCTTC. The complete variable domain, with remaining parts taken from reference TRBV7-3 and TRBJ2-1, reads GAGVSQTPSNKVTEKGKYVELRCDPISGHTALYWYRQSLGQGPEFLIYFQGTGAADDSGLPNDRFFAVRPEGSVSTLKIQRTERGDSAVYLCASSPDRTGFDNEQFFGPGTRLTVL.

For the CDR3, the DNA is TGTGCCAGCAGCTTAGGGAACCGAGGGACCCTCCACTTT. Amino acids: CASSLGNRGTLHF. V gene TRBV7-6 combines with J gene TRBJ1-6; the D is unclear. Germline CDR1 is SGHVS and CDR2 is FNYEAQ. The CDR3 is made up of 13 amino acids. The V end lost 1 base, the J end lost 14 bases, and 12 bases lay between the germline ends.

J is TRBJ1-4 and V is TRBV7-2, with D unresolved. The CDR3 totals 18 residues. The germline V gene has CDR1 SGHTA and CDR2 FQGNSA. The ends were cut back, 1 base at V and 0 bases at J, with 15 bases in the middle. The DNA for the CDR3 is TGTGCCAGCAGCTTAGTACCCACCTTCATAGCAACTAATGAAAAACTGTTTTTT. It encodes CASSLVPTFIATNEKLFF.

The chain links TRBV30 to TRBJ1-2, with D possibly TRBD1 on 5 matching bases. V lost 0 bases, J lost 4 bases, and 6 bases lay in between. CDR1 is GTSNPN, CDR2 SVGIG, per germline (reference sequence). The CDR3 consists of 12 residues. CDR3 DNA sequence: TGTGCCTGGAGTGTACAGGCCTATGGCTACACCTTC. Translating it yields CAWSVQAYGYTF.

Only one count was recorded for this clone. The CDR3 nucleotides read TGCAGTGCTAGGGAGGGGGGGGAGCTGTTTTTT. Translated: CSAREGGELFF. V and J are TRBV20-1 and TRBJ2-2, with D possibly being TRBD2 (6 bases). The CDR3 is made up of 11 amino acids. Germline V lookup: CDR1 DFQATT, CDR2 SNEGSKA (reference sequence). V shed 3 bases and J shed 8 bases, with 7 bases lying between them.

This clone was seen once. V and J are TRBV11-3 and TRBJ2-3; 9 nucleotides match TRBD1. With V trimmed by 3 bases and J by 4 bases, 2 bases remained unmatched. Germline V lookup: CDR1 SGHNT, CDR2 YENEEA. CDR3 length: 14 amino acids. The CDR3 DNA sequence: TGTGCCAGCAGCTTGCGGACAGGGGCAGATACGCAGTATTTT. Translation: CASSLRTGADTQYF.

The gene calls are TRBV30 and TRBJ1-2, with D perhaps TRBD1 (6 bases). The germline V gene encodes CDR1 GTSNPN and CDR2 SVGIG (reference sequence). This CDR3 contains 11 residues. V gave up 3 bases and J gave up 4 bases, with 6 bases separating them. In DNA form, the CDR3 reads TGTGCCTGGAGGGGGGCCTATGGCTACACCTTC. Translated, it gives CAWRGAYGYTF.

CDR3 sequence reads: CASSQNTITYEQYF. CDR3 sequence (DNA): TGTGCCAGCTCACAAAACACTATCACCTACGAGCAGTACTTC. This chain links TRBV18 with TRBJ2-7; D gene unclear. V was cut by 4 bases and J by 2 bases, with 12 bases left in between. The germline V gene has CDR1 KGHSH and CDR2 LQKENI. This CDR3 is 14 amino acids long.

The rearrangement uses TRBV6-1 and TRBJ2-2; 7 bases are a match to TRBD2. The length of the CDR3 is 16 residues. With 4 bases clipped from V and 0 bases from J, the junction kept 5 bases outside the gene matches. CDR1 and CDR2 (germline): MNHNS, SASEGT. The CDR3 DNA sequence: TGTGCCAGCAGTGCCGTTGGGGGGGCGAACACCGGGGAGCTGTTTTTT. Its protein is CASSAVGGANTGELFF.

The chain couples TRBV3-1 (or the pseudogene TRBV3-2) to TRBJ2-3, with 7 bases fitting TRBD2. From germline, CDR1 is LGHDT and CDR2 YNNKEL (reference sequence). The CDR3 consists of 14 residues. Unmatched junction bases numbered 7, after V lost 4 bases and J lost 6 bases. Written as DNA, the CDR3 is TGTGCCAGCAGCCTCCGGGGCGGGAGTGATACGCAGTATTTT. As protein: CASSLRGGSDTQYF.

In the case of this clone: One end of the junction is discordant with germline, which a read error may explain. The rearrangement uses TRBV3-1 (or the pseudogene TRBV3-2) and TRBJ2-3; TRBD2 aligns across 7 bases. This CDR3 is built from 13 residues. CDR1 and CDR2 (germline): LGHDT, YNNKEL (reference sequence). The CDR3: CASTQGEGGTQYF. The CDR3 DNA reads as TGTGCCAGCACCCAAGGGGAGGGCGGTACGCAGTATTTT.